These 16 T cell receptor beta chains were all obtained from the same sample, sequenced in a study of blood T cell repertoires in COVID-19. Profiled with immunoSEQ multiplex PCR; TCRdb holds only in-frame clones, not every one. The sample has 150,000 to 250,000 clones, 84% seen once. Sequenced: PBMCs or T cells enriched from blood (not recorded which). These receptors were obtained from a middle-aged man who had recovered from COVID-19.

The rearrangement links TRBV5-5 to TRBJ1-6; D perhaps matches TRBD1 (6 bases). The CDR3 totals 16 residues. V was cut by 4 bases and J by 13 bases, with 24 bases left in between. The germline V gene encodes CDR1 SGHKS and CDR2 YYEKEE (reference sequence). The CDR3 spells CASSPAGTWLLTPLHF. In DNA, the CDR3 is TGTGCCAGCAGCCCTGCTGGGACATGGCTCTTGACTCCCCTCCACTTT.

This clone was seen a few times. The chain's CDR3 is CASSVTLNTEAFF. The CDR3 nucleotides are TGTGCCAGCAGTGTAACACTGAACACTGAAGCTTTCTTT. The chain has TRBV27 and TRBJ1-1, with unresolved D. The CDR3 extends over 13 amino acids. V was trimmed by 5 bases and J by 0 bases, leaving 7 bases between them. CDR1 and CDR2 (germline): MNHEY, SMNVEV (reference sequence).

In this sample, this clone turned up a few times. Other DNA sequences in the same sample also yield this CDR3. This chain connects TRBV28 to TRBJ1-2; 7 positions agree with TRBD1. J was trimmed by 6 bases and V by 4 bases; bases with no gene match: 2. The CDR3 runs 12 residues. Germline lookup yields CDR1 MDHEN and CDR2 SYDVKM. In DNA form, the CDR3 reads TGTGCCAGCAGTTCCCAGGGGGATGGCTACACCTTC. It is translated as CASSSQGDGYTF.

The CDR3 coding sequence is TGTGCCAGCAGCTCACCGGGACAGGGGGCTCGTGGTGAAGCTTTCTTT. Translating it yields CASSSPGQGARGEAFF. The chain uses TRBV11-2 and TRBJ1-1; the match to TRBD1 covers 12 bases. V trimming: 4 bases; J trimming: 7 bases; junction bases outside the gene matches: 10. CDR3 length: 16 residues. Looked up from germline, CDR1 is SGHAT and CDR2 is FQNNGV.

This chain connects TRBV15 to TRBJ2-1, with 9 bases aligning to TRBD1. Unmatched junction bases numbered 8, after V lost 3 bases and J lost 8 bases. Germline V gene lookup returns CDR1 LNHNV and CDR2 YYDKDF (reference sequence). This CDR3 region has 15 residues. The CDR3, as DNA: TGTGCCACCAGCAGGGCCGGGACAGGGTTTCATGAGCAGTTCTTC. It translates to CATSRAGTGFHEQFF.

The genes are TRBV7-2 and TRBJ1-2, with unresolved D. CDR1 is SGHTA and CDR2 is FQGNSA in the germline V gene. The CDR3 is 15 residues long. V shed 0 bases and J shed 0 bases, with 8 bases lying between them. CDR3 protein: CASSLAAVSNYGYTF. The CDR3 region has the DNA TGTGCCAGCAGCTTAGCGGCGGTTTCTAACTATGGCTACACCTTC.

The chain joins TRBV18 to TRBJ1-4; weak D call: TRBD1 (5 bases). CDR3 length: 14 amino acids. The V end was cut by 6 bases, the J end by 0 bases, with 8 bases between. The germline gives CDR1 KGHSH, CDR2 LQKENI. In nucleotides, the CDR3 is TGTGCCAGCTCTGTCAGGGCAACTAATGAAAAACTGTTTTTT. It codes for CASSVRATNEKLFF.

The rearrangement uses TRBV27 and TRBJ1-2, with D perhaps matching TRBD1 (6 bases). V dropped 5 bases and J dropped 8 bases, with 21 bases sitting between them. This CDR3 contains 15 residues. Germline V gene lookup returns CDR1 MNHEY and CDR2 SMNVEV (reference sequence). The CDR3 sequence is CASSPFPTTGSGYTF. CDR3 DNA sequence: TGTGCCAGCAGTCCATTCCCGACGACAGGCTCAGGCTACACCTTC.

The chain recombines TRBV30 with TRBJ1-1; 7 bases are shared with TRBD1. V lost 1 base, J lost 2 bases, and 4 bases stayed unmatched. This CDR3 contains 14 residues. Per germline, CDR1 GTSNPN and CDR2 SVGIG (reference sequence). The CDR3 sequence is CAWSATGYNTEAFF. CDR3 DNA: TGTGCCTGGAGTGCGACAGGGTACAACACTGAAGCTTTCTTT. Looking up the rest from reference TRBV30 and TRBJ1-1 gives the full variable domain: SQTIHQWPATLVQPVGSPLSLECTVEGTSNPNLYWYRQAAGRGLQLLFYSVGIGQISSEVPQNLSASRPQDRQFILSSKKLLLSDSGFYLCAWSATGYNTEAFFGQGTRLTVV.

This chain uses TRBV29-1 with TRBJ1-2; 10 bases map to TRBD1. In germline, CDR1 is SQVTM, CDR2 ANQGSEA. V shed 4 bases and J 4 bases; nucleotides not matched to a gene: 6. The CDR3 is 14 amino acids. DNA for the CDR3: TGCAGCGTTGGGCCCGGGACAGGGGTCTATGGCTACACCTTC. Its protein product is CSVGPGTGVYGYTF.

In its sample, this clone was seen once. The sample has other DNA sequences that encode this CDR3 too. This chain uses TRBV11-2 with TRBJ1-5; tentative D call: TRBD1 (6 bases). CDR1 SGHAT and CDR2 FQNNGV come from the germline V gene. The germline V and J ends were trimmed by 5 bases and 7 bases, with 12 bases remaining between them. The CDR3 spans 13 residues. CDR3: CASSLDRSQPQHF. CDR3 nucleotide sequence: TGTGCCAGCAGCCTCGACAGGTCCCAGCCCCAGCATTTT.

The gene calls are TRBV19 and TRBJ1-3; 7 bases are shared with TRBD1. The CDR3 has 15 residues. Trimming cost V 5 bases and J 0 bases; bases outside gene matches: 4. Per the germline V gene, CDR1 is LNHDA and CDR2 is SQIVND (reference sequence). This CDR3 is CASSRQGHSGNTIYF. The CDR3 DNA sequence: TGTGCCAGTAGTCGACAGGGCCACTCTGGAAACACCATATATTTT.

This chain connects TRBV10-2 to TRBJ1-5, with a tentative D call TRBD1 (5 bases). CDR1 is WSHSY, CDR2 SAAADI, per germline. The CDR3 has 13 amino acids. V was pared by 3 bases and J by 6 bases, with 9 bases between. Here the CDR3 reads CASSERDSQPQHF. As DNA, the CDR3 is TGCGCCAGCAGTGAAAGAGACAGTCAGCCCCAGCATTTT.

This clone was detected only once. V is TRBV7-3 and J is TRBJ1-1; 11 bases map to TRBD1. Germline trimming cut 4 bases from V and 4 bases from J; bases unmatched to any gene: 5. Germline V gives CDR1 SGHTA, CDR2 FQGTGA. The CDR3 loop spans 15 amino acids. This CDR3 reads CASSSLDRGLTEAFF. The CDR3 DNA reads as TGTGCCAGCAGCTCCTTGGACAGGGGGCTCACTGAAGCTTTCTTT.

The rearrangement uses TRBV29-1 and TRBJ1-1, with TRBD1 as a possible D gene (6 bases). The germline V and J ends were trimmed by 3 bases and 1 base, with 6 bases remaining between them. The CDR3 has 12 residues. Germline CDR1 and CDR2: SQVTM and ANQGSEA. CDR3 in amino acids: CSVDRGNTEAFF. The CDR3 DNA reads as TGCAGCGTTGACAGGGGGAACACTGAAGCTTTCTTT.

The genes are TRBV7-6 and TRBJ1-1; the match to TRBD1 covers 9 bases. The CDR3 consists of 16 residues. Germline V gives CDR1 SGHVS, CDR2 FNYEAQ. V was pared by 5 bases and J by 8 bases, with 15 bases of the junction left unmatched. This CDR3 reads CASSPKVDRGDSEAFF. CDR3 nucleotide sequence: TGTGCCAGCAGCCCTAAAGTCGACAGGGGGGACTCCGAAGCTTTCTTT.